Listed below are T cell receptor beta chains from one sample, sequenced in a study of cytomegalovirus exposure and HLA in healthy donors. Using immunoSEQ multiplex PCR, the repertoire was profiled, and TCRdb retains in-frame clones only, with some absent. The repertoire includes roughly 190,000 clones, about 83% of them detected once, and roughly a tenth sits in the top ten. The sample consisted of PBMCs. The source of these receptors is a woman in her forties or fifties in good health and CMV-seropositive. The CDR3 runs from the conserved cysteine through the conserved F or W. D genes are given only for firm matches. Only some rows state a clone size, as once, few, many or a class for expanded clones.

clone_size j_call v_call d_call cdr3_nt cdr3_aa
NA TRBJ2-2 TRBV27 TRBD2 TGTGCCAGCAGTTTAAGCGGGGGAGGCGGGGAGCTGTTTTTT CASSLSGGGGELFF
once TRBJ1-5 TRBV5-3 NA TGTGCCAGAAGCTTGGAGCAGGGGATTCACAGCAATCAGCCCCAGCATTTT CARSLEQGIHSNQPQHF
NA TRBJ2-3 TRBV7-2 TRBD2 TGTGCCAGCAGCTTAACTAGCGGAACAGATACGCAGTATTTT CASSLTSGTDTQYF
NA TRBJ2-7 TRBV7-9 TRBD2 TGTTCCAGCAGCTTAGATGGCCTAGCGGGGGACTACGAGCAGTACTTC CSSSLDGLAGDYEQYF
NA TRBJ1-2 TRBV30 NA TGTGCCTGGAGAGAGGACAGTCGAGAGGTCTATGGCTACACCTTC CAWREDSREVYGYTF
NA TRBJ2-5 TRBV2 NA TGTGCCAGCAGGGGCCAGGTGGGGCCCCAGTACTTC CASRGQVGPQYF
once TRBJ2-2 TRBV29-1 TRBD1 TGCAGCGTTGAGGACAGGGGATCTGGGGAGCTGTTTTTT CSVEDRGSGELFF
NA TRBJ1-5 TRBV4-1 TRBD1 TGCGCCAGCAGCCGGGACAGAGTAGACAATCAGCCCCAGCATTTT CASSRDRVDNQPQHF
NA TRBJ1-4 TRBV7-9 TRBD1 TGTGCCAGCAGCCGAGCCCGGACAGGGCGTAATGAAAAACTGTTTTTT CASSRARTGRNEKLFF
NA TRBJ1-2 TRBV7-2 TRBD1 TGTGCCAGCAGCTTAGTAGGACAGGGATATGGCTACACCTTC CASSLVGQGYGYTF
NA TRBJ2-1 TRBV19 TRBD2 TGTGCCAGTAATATGGTAGCGGGGGGTTACAATGAGCAGTTCTTC CASNMVAGGYNEQFF
NA TRBJ2-3 TRBV5-4 NA TGTGCCAGCAGTTACGGGGATACGCAGTATTTT CASSYGDTQYF
NA TRBJ2-2 TRBV7-3 NA TGTGCCAGCAGCCCCCTCGCGACTACTTCGAACACCGGGGAGCTGTTTTTT CASSPLATTSNTGELFF
NA TRBJ2-7 TRBV9 NA TGTGCCAGCAGCGTAAGTGGTGCCTACGAGCAGTACTTC CASSVSGAYEQYF
once TRBJ1-4 TRBV6-6 NA TGTGCCAGCAATGAGGGGGGGGCGAGGGCTAATGAAAAACTGTTTTTT CASNEGGARANEKLFF
NA TRBJ2-1 TRBV6-6 TRBD1 TGTGCCAGCAGTGAGATGGACAGGGTCTACAATGAGCAGTTCTTC CASSEMDRVYNEQFF
NA TRBJ1-4 TRBV9 TRBD1 TGTGCCAGCAGCACCCGGACAGGTTGGAATGAAAAACTGTTTTTT CASSTRTGWNEKLFF
NA TRBJ2-5 TRBV18 TRBD1 TGTGCCAGCTCACCGGACAGGGGGCCCGTAGAGACCCAGTACTTC CASSPDRGPVETQYF
NA TRBJ2-3 TRBV5-1 NA TGCGCCAGCAGCTTCGCAGGAAGCACAGATACGCAGTATTTT CASSFAGSTDTQYF
NA TRBJ2-1 TRBV7-9 NA TGTTCCAGCAGCCCCCAGGGGAGCTCCTACAATGAGCAGTTCTTC CSSSPQGSSYNEQFF
NA TRBJ1-4 TRBV10-3 NA TGTGCCATCAGCCCCGGGACAACTAATGAAAAACTGTTTTTT CAISPGTTNEKLFF
NA TRBJ1-6 TRBV5-4 NA TGTGCCAGCAGCTTGGACAGGCCGGCGGATTCACCCCTCCACTTT CASSLDRPADSPLHF
NA TRBJ1-5 TRBV10-3 NA TGTGCCATCTTCCGCCCAGACAGCAGCAATCAGCCCCAGCATTTT CAIFRPDSSNQPQHF
NA TRBJ1-2 TRBV5-4 NA TGTGCCAGCAGCGCGACGGGGGGTGGCTACACCTTC CASSATGGGYTF
NA TRBJ2-1 TRBV19 TRBD2 TGTGCCAGTAGTAACGACCCGGGACTACACAATGAGCAGTTCTTC CASSNDPGLHNEQFF
few TRBJ1-1 TRBV5-5 NA TGTGCCAGCAGCTTGGAGAGGTTAGCGAACACTGAAGCTTTCTTT CASSLERLANTEAFF
NA TRBJ1-2 TRBV28 TRBD1 TGTGCCAGCAGTTTATCCGACAGGGTGGTCGGCTACACCTTC CASSLSDRVVGYTF
NA TRBJ2-1 TRBV9 NA TGTGCCAGCAGCGTAGAAGGTGGGAGCTCCTACAATGAGCAGTTCTTC CASSVEGGSSYNEQFF
NA TRBJ2-3 TRBV5-6 NA TGTGCCAGCAGCTCGCAAGGGGCTCGCACAGATACGCAGTATTTT CASSSQGARTDTQYF
few TRBJ1-1 TRBV19 NA TGTGCCAGTAAAAAGAGGGAAGCGCTCGCTGAAGCTTTCTTT CASKKREALAEAFF
few TRBJ2-7 TRBV10-1 TRBD1 TGCGCCAGCAGTGAGACAGGGGCCGTCTACGAGCAGTACTTC CASSETGAVYEQYF
few TRBJ1-1 TRBV28 NA TGTGCCAGCAGTTTATCCGAACCCTACTCGAACACTGAAGCTTTCTTT CASSLSEPYSNTEAFF